The 29 T cell receptor beta chains presented below share a single source sample, sequenced in a study of T-cell reconstitution after alpha-beta-depleted transplantation in children. Unique molecular identifiers tagged the TCRbeta library. TCRdb reprocessed the PCR reads via MiXCR and lists one record per CDR3 protein. The sample gives some 840,000 distinct CDR3 sequences, roughly 16% of which show up once; around 5.3% is in the top ten. This specimen consisted of PBMCs, mostly from graft donor cells, obtained 360 days after TCRalphabeta/CD19-depleted stem cell transplant. These receptors were obtained from a male patient younger than 18 who had a stem cell transplant for acute lymphoblastic leukemia, so the T cells may come from the graft donor.

This clonotype appeared a few times. V is TRBV12-3 or TRBV12-4 and J is TRBJ2-4; D might be TRBD1 (7 bases). There are 17 residues in the CDR3. V was shortened by 2 bases and J by 2 bases, with 16 bases between the two germline ends. The CDR3 nucleotides read TGTGCCAGCAGTTTACCTCCCCAGGGGGGAACCAAAAACATTCAGTACTTC. Its translation: CASSLPPQGGTKNIQYF.

The rearrangement joins TRBV7-7 to TRBJ2-1; no definite D call. Germline V gene data show CDR1 as SSHAT and CDR2 as FNYEAQ (reference sequence). Trimming took 2 bases from V and 10 from J, leaving 12 bases between them. This CDR3 contains 13 residues. The CDR3 DNA follows: TGTGCCAGCAGCTTAACCCTCCTGGAGGAGCAGTTCTTC. Translation gives CASSLTLLEEQFF.

This clonotype was picked up a small number of times. The chain links TRBV20-1 to TRBJ2-5; 12 positions match TRBD2. The germline CDR1 and CDR2 sequences are DFQATT and SNEGSKA (reference sequence). The V gene end was trimmed by 3 bases and the J gene end by 2 bases; junction bases not matched to a gene: 10. CDR3 length equals 17 residues. The CDR3 DNA reads as TGCAGTGCTAGTCGTTCTAGCGGGAGGGCCGCTCAAGAGACCCAGTACTTC. Translated, it gives CSASRSSGRAAQETQYF.

The V call is TRBV4-1, the J call TRBJ2-1; the D is unclear. The germline V gene has CDR1 MGHRA and CDR2 YSYEKL. The CDR3 length is 16 residues. Trimming cost V 1 base and J 3 bases, with 13 bases left between them. CDR3 sequence (DNA): TGCGCCAGCAGCCAAGTGCGAGTGTCCTACTACAATGAGCAGTTCTTC. It codes for CASSQVRVSYYNEQFF.

The chain joins TRBV11-3 to TRBJ2-1; D is perhaps TRBD1 (5 bases). The CDR3 is 16 residues long. In germline, CDR1 is SGHNT, CDR2 YENEEA. V gave up 2 bases and J gave up 8 bases, with 19 bases separating them. CDR3 bases: TGTGCCAGCAGCTTAAGAGTGTCAACTACAGGCGATGAGCAGTTCTTC. Translating it yields CASSLRVSTTGDEQFF.

This rearrangement joins TRBV3-1 to TRBJ2-3, with TRBD2 matching 12 bases. Germline assignment: CDR1 LGHDT and CDR2 YNNKEL (reference sequence). Trimming took 1 base from V and 4 from J; bases not matched to a gene: 9. This CDR3 comprises 18 residues. For the CDR3, the DNA is TGTGCCAGCAGCCAAGTTGCTAGCGGGAGGGCCGATGCAGATACGCAGTATTTT. Its translation: CASSQVASGRADADTQYF.

The chain uses TRBV12-3 or TRBV12-4 and TRBJ1-2; possibly TRBD1 for D (5 bases). The CDR3 length is 13 residues. V gave up 5 bases and J gave up 5 bases, with 12 bases separating them. In DNA form, the CDR3 reads TGTGCCAGCAGTATTGGGGAGGGGTATGGCTACACCTTC. It is translated as CASSIGEGYGYTF.

This rearrangement joins TRBV20-1 to TRBJ1-6, with unresolved D. This CDR3 comprises 12 residues. Deletions cut 3 bases from V and 10 bases from J, with 10 bases between. The V gene's germline CDR1 is DFQATT and CDR2 SNEGSKA (reference sequence). The CDR3 sequence is CSARSGLSPLHF. The CDR3 coding sequence is TGCAGTGCTAGGTCGGGCCTATCACCCCTCCACTTT.

The rearrangement links TRBV27 to TRBJ2-2, with 8 positions matching TRBD2. Germline assignment: CDR1 MNHEY and CDR2 SMNVEV (reference sequence). V lost 7 bases and J lost 8; bases outside the gene matches: 12. The CDR3 length is 15 residues. The chain's CDR3 is CASMSGSPISGELFF. In nucleotides, the CDR3 is TGTGCCAGCATGAGCGGGAGTCCGATATCGGGGGAGCTGTTTTTT.

Many counts were recorded for this clonotype. The chain employs TRBV24-1 and TRBJ2-2; TRBD2 might be the D (5 bases). The CDR3 contains 13 residues. CDR1 is KGHDR and CDR2 is SFDVKD in the germline V gene. The V end lost 7 bases, the J end lost 1 base, and 6 bases lay between the germline ends. CDR3 residues: CATSEGNTGELFF. The CDR3 coding sequence is TGTGCCACCAGCGAGGGGAACACCGGGGAGCTGTTTTTT.

This clonotype occurred many times. V usage is TRBV24-1 and J usage is TRBJ2-5; TRBD2 aligns across 9 bases. The V gene end was trimmed by 4 bases and the J gene end by 5 bases; junction bases not matched to a gene: 4. This CDR3 comprises 14 residues. Germline V gene sequence: CDR1 KGHDR, CDR2 SFDVKD. CDR3 amino acids: CATSDQGLAETQYF. The CDR3 DNA reads TGTGCCACCAGTGACCAAGGACTAGCGGAGACCCAGTACTTC.

This rearrangement joins TRBV4-1 to TRBJ2-7; tentatively, D is TRBD2 (7 bases). Germline-derived CDR1 and CDR2 are MGHRA and YSYEKL. The CDR3 is 16 residues long. The V end was cut by 0 bases, the J end by 4 bases, with 16 bases between. The CDR3 DNA reads as TGCGCCAGCAGCCAAGATCTGGGGGGGGGCTCTTACGAGCAGTACTTC. Its protein product is CASSQDLGGGSYEQYF.

This clonotype was counted at least ten times. The V call is TRBV12-3 or TRBV12-4, the J call TRBJ2-5; D is ambiguous. The CDR3 is 14 amino acids. Trimming removed 0 bases from V and 4 bases from J, with 9 bases in between. DNA of the CDR3: TGTGCCAGCAGTTTAGCTCCACCTCGAGAGACCCAGTACTTC. This translates into CASSLAPPRETQYF.

This clonotype has only a few counts. This chain joins TRBV18 and TRBJ2-4, with 12 positions matching TRBD1. V was pared by 4 bases and J by 7 bases, with 5 bases of the junction left unmatched. Looked up from germline, CDR1 is KGHSH and CDR2 is LQKENI. This CDR3 has 15 amino acids. CDR3 protein: CASSRPGTGGNIQYF. CDR3 sequence (DNA): TGTGCCAGCTCACGCCCAGGGACAGGGGGCAACATTCAGTACTTC. The entire variable domain, with the rest obtained from reference TRBV18 and TRBJ2-4, is as follows: NAGVMQNPRHLVRRRGQEARLRCSPMKGHSHVYWYRQLPEEGLKFMVYLQKENIIDESGMPKERFSAEFPKEGPSILRIQQVVRGDSAAYFCASSRPGTGGNIQYFGAGTRLSVL.

This clonotype was seen many times. V is TRBV5-1 and J is TRBJ2-5; maybe TRBD2 (5 bases). V lost 4 bases and J lost 4, with 11 bases in between. CDR3 size: 13 residues. CDR1 SGHRS and CDR2 YFSETQ come from the germline V gene. The DNA for the CDR3 is TGCGCCAGCAGCCTCGGCCTAGCAGAGACCCAGTACTTC. Protein product: CASSLGLAETQYF.

The chain uses TRBV5-1 and TRBJ2-3; weak D call: TRBD1 (5 bases). Trimming took off 2 bases at V and 0 bases at J, with 10 bases between the two ends. The CDR3 is 15 residues long. Germline-derived CDR1 and CDR2 are SGHRS and YFSETQ. The CDR3 reads CASSFRQISTDTQYF. The CDR3, as DNA: TGCGCCAGCAGCTTTCGACAGATTAGCACAGATACGCAGTATTTT. Full variable domain (missing parts from reference TRBV5-1 and TRBJ2-3): KAGVTQTPRYLIKTRGQQVTLSCSPISGHRSVSWYQQTPGQGLQFLFEYFSETQRNKGNFPGRFSGRQFSNSRSEMNVSTLELGDSALYLCASSFRQISTDTQYFGPGTRLTVL.

The gene calls are TRBV4-1 and TRBJ2-1; D tentatively fits TRBD1 or TRBD2 (5 bases each). The CDR3 has 15 residues. Germline V gives CDR1 MGHRA, CDR2 YSYEKL. V was trimmed by 2 bases and J by 12 bases, leaving 20 bases between them. CDR3 residues: CASSQSSGPYQAQFF. The CDR3 nucleotides are TGCGCCAGCAGCCAATCCTCGGGGCCGTACCAAGCGCAGTTCTTC.

V and J are TRBV6-1 and TRBJ2-7, with 7 bases identical to TRBD1. The CDR3 totals 15 residues. The J segment lost 4 bases and the V segment lost 6 bases, leaving 12 bases of the junction unmatched. Germline lookup yields CDR1 MNHNS and CDR2 SASEGT. CDR3 nucleotide sequence: TGTGCCAGCAGCACTACCGGGACAGATCTTTACGAGCAGTACTTC. Translated: CASSTTGTDLYEQYF.

The rearrangement links TRBV18 to TRBJ2-3; 7 bases are a match to TRBD1. V dropped 3 bases and J dropped 11; count of bases not matched to a gene: 8. This CDR3 has 13 residues. Germline V gene lookup returns CDR1 KGHSH and CDR2 LQKENI. Here the CDR3 DNA reads TGTGCCAGCTCACCCGACCGGGACAGTAAGCAGTATTTT. It specifies CASSPDRDSKQYF.

This clonotype came up once. This rearrangement joins TRBV27 to TRBJ2-5; tentatively, D is TRBD1 or TRBD2 (5 bases each). The germline V gene has CDR1 MNHEY and CDR2 SMNVEV (reference sequence). The CDR3 spans 15 residues. Trimming left V 4 bases short and J 1 base short, with 13 bases between. DNA for the CDR3: TGTGCCAGCAGTTGGTACGGGGCGGGCCAAGAGACCCAGTACTTC. Protein sequence: CASSWYGAGQETQYF.

The rearrangement uses TRBV11-1 and TRBJ2-1; a weak D match, TRBD2 (6 bases). This CDR3 contains 18 residues. CDR1 SGHAT and CDR2 FQDESV come from the germline V gene (reference sequence). V was cut by 4 bases and J by 6 bases, with 25 bases left in between. In DNA, the CDR3 is TGTGCCAGCAGCTCGTGGGTTTTAGCGGCAGAGGCCCTCAATGAGCAGTTCTTC. Translated: CASSSWVLAAEALNEQFF.

This clonotype has ten or more counts. The V call is TRBV29-1, the J call TRBJ1-4; D perhaps matches TRBD1 (6 bases). This CDR3 contains 13 residues. V lost 6 bases to trimming and J lost 4 bases, with 12 bases between them. Germline values: CDR1 SQVTM, CDR2 ANQGSEA. The CDR3 sequence is CSVHRAGNEKLFF. CDR3 DNA sequence: TGCAGCGTCCACAGGGCTGGTAATGAAAAACTGTTTTTT.

In this sample, this clonotype turned up a few times. J is TRBJ2-7 and V is TRBV2; 12 bases agree with TRBD2. This CDR3 has 20 residues. The V gene end was trimmed by 3 bases and the J gene end by 1 base; junction bases not matched to a gene: 16. Germline V gene data show CDR1 as SNHLY and CDR2 as FYNNEI. DNA for the CDR3: TGTGCCAGCAGTGACAGCCTAGCGGGAGGGCCCCACTGGGGGTCCTACGAGCAGTACTTC. Its protein is CASSDSLAGGPHWGSYEQYF.

This clonotype has a handful of counts. The chain has TRBV14 and TRBJ2-1, with D uncertain. Germline V lookup: CDR1 SGHDN, CDR2 FVKESK. CDR3 length: 19 residues. Trimming cost V 4 bases and J 6 bases, with 28 bases left between them. The CDR3 region is CASSLRIVPRYIVVNEQFF. The CDR3, as DNA: TGTGCCAGCAGCCTGAGAATCGTTCCGAGATATATAGTCGTCAATGAGCAGTTCTTC.

At least ten counts were recorded for this clonotype. The gene calls are TRBV6-5 and TRBJ1-1; tentative D call: TRBD1 (5 bases). The CDR3 consists of 12 residues. V was cut by 2 bases and J by 12 bases, with 13 bases left in between. The germline CDR1 and CDR2 sequences are MNHEY and SVGAGI. The chain's CDR3 is CASSYRGGWTFF. The CDR3 bases are TGTGCCAGCAGTTACAGGGGCGGGTGGACTTTCTTT.

The genes are TRBV7-3 and TRBJ1-6; D gene ambiguous. The V end lost 5 bases, the J end lost 7 bases, and 9 bases lay between the germline ends. Per the germline V gene, CDR1 is SGHTA and CDR2 is FQGTGA. This CDR3 contains 13 residues. The CDR3: CASSELLNSPLHF. The CDR3 region has the DNA TGTGCCAGCAGCGAACTGCTGAATTCACCCCTCCACTTT.

The rearrangement uses TRBV5-1 and TRBJ1-1, with 8 bases lining up with TRBD1. The CDR3 has 15 residues. V was pared by 4 bases and J by 6 bases, with 11 bases of the junction left unmatched. Germline CDR1 SGHRS, CDR2 YFSETQ. The CDR3 region is CASSPEGQAASEAFF. In DNA form, the CDR3 reads TGCGCCAGCAGCCCGGAGGGACAGGCGGCTTCTGAAGCTTTCTTT.

This chain links TRBV7-9 with TRBJ2-2; the D is unclear. The CDR3 spans 14 residues. Trimming cost V 2 bases and J 6 bases, with 10 bases left between them. Germline CDR1 reads SEHNR; CDR2 reads FQNEAQ (reference sequence). The DNA of the CDR3 is TGTGCCAGCAGCTTAAATGGTTTTGCCGGGGAGCTGTTTTTT. Its protein product is CASSLNGFAGELFF.

This sequence joins TRBV12-3 or TRBV12-4 and TRBJ2-1; D might be TRBD2 (5 bases). Trimming removed 6 bases at V and 1 base at J, with 10 bases between. The CDR3 has 14 amino acids. The CDR3: CASRNSESYNEQFF. In DNA, the CDR3 is TGTGCCAGCAGAAATAGCGAATCCTACAATGAGCAGTTCTTC.